The 18 T cell receptor beta chains below were found in one sample sequenced in a study of blood T cell repertoires in COVID-19 (TCRdb year 2020). Receptors were amplified or captured by the immunoSEQ multiplex PCR assay. The immuneACCESS repertoire file appears here via TCRdb, limited to in-frame rearrangements. These files lack a portion of the clones; in checked studies, under half of the deficit traces to unresolved V genes, and the cause of the others is not known. The sample table contains roughly 120,000 clones; only one count was recorded for approximately 70% of them. The ten largest clones represent 0.65% to 0.95% of the sample. Sequencing was performed on peripheral blood. Source of these receptors: a human donor with acute or convalescent COVID-19. The donor label of this sample is uncertain.

CDR3 residues: CASSSSGTGSKAFF. The CDR3 DNA reads TGTGCCAGCAGTTCCTCCGGGACAGGGAGTAAGGCTTTCTTT. This rearrangement joins TRBV6-5 to TRBJ1-1; TRBD1 matches at 9 bases. This CDR3 is built from 14 residues. The germline CDR1 and CDR2 sequences are MNHEY and SVGAGI. V lost 4 bases, J lost 11 bases, and 11 bases stayed unmatched.

This sequence joins TRBV3-1 (or the pseudogene TRBV3-2) and TRBJ2-2; D remains unclear. The V end lost 6 bases, the J end lost 0 bases, and 8 bases lay between the germline ends. This CDR3 has 14 residues. Germline V gives CDR1 LGHDT, CDR2 YNNKEL (reference sequence). This CDR3 is CASSRTANTGELFF. The DNA for the CDR3 is TGTGCCAGCAGTCGAACTGCGAACACCGGGGAGCTGTTTTTT.

The chain couples TRBV2 to TRBJ1-5; TRBD1 agrees at 9 bases. The CDR3 loop spans 15 amino acids. Germline V lookup: CDR1 SNHLY, CDR2 FYNNEI. The J segment lost 1 base and the V segment lost 5 bases, leaving 3 bases of the junction unmatched. CDR3 bases: TGTGCCAGCAGTTTGGACAGGGGAAGCAATCAGCCCCAGCATTTT. Residues: CASSLDRGSNQPQHF.

J is TRBJ2-3 and V is TRBV7-8; 10 bases are a match to TRBD2. There are 12 residues in the CDR3. Germline trimming cut 5 bases from V and 10 bases from J; bases unmatched to any gene: 3. Germline V CDR1 and CDR2: SGHVS, FQNEAQ. DNA of the CDR3: TGTGCCAGCAGCCTCCTAGCGGGGGCGCAGTATTTT. Protein sequence: CASSLLAGAQYF.

The chain has TRBV5-8 and TRBJ1-2; D might be TRBD1 (6 bases). Looked up from germline, CDR1 is SGHTS and CDR2 is YDEGEE. The CDR3 totals 16 residues. V shed 4 bases and J shed 4 bases, with 20 bases lying between them. CDR3 loop: CASSDIRDRTLYGYTF. The CDR3 DNA follows: TGTGCCAGCAGCGATATCCGTGACAGGACCCTCTATGGCTACACCTTC.

The V call is TRBV7-8, the J call TRBJ2-1, with a possible D match to TRBD2 (6 bases). The CDR3 contains 12 residues. Looked up from germline, CDR1 is SGHVS and CDR2 is FQNEAQ. V lost 5 bases and J 8 bases, leaving 10 bases between the germline ends. CDR3: CASSPWGDEQFF. The CDR3 DNA is TGTGCCAGCAGCCCTTGGGGGGATGAGCAGTTCTTC.

This clone was seen just once. The J gene is TRBJ1-5, the V gene TRBV3-1 (or the pseudogene TRBV3-2); 7 nucleotides align to TRBD1. Losses at the gene ends were 4 bases for V and 4 bases for J; bases not matched to a gene: 4. CDR3 length: 14 residues. The germline CDR1 and CDR2 sequences are LGHDT and YNNKEL (reference sequence). For the CDR3, the DNA is TGTGCCAGCAGCCCCGTGGGACAGAATCAGCCCCAGCATTTT. Translating gives CASSPVGQNQPQHF.

The chain carries TRBV7-8 and TRBJ2-7, with a possible D match to TRBD1 (7 bases). Germline loops: CDR1 SGHVS, CDR2 FQNEAQ. Trimming pared 5 bases from V and 1 base from J, leaving 18 bases between. This CDR3 comprises 16 residues. DNA of the CDR3: TGTGCCAGCAGCCCGCGGAGGGACAGATATTCCTACGAGCAGTACTTC. Translating gives CASSPRRDRYSYEQYF.

The chain is built from TRBV30 and TRBJ2-3; possible D gene TRBD2, 6 bases. This CDR3 has 14 amino acids. Trimming pared 2 bases from V and 3 bases from J, leaving 12 bases between. The germline CDR1 and CDR2 sequences are GTSNPN and SVGIG (reference sequence). CDR3: CAWSRGIGTDTQYF. In nucleotides, the CDR3 is TGTGCCTGGAGTCGCGGGATCGGGACAGATACGCAGTATTTT.

The chain employs TRBV27 and TRBJ1-2; a possible D gene is TRBD1 (5 bases). Germline V gene sequence: CDR1 MNHEY, CDR2 SMNVEV (reference sequence). V gave up 2 bases and J gave up 8 bases, with 18 bases separating them. This CDR3 spans 15 amino acids. The CDR3 here is CASSLGRGAGGGYTF. DNA of the CDR3: TGTGCCAGCAGTTTAGGTCGGGGCGCTGGGGGGGGCTACACCTTC.

V and J are TRBV28 and TRBJ1-2; 7 bases are shared with TRBD1. This CDR3 has 15 amino acids. Germline CDR1 and CDR2: MDHEN and SYDVKM. V lost 6 bases and J lost 3; bases outside the gene matches: 10. The CDR3 coding sequence is TGTGCCAGCAGCCCATCACAGGGGATTTACTATGGCTACACCTTC. Amino acid sequence: CASSPSQGIYYGYTF.

The gene calls are TRBV18 and TRBJ2-1; perhaps TRBD1 as D (6 bases). The CDR3 has 17 amino acids. Trimming pared 1 base from V and 1 base from J, leaving 14 bases between. Germline CDR1 KGHSH, CDR2 LQKENI. The CDR3 protein is CASSPRGQSLSYNEQFF. CDR3 DNA: TGTGCCAGCTCACCACGCGGACAGTCCCTTTCCTACAATGAGCAGTTCTTC.

The CDR3 region has the DNA TGTGCCAGCAGCTTATATGGAACAGTCCAAACAGATACGCAGTATTTT. Residues: CASSLYGTVQTDTQYF. The V call is TRBV7-3, the J call TRBJ2-3; D unclear. CDR3 length: 16 residues. Looked up from germline, CDR1 is SGHTA and CDR2 is FQGTGA. Trimming stripped 2 bases from V and 3 bases from J, with 15 bases between.

This rearrangement joins TRBV23-1 to TRBJ1-1, with D possibly being TRBD1 (6 bases). TRBV23-1 is designated an ORF whose function remains uncertain. The V end was cut by 0 bases, the J end by 6 bases, with 20 bases between. The CDR3 loop spans 17 amino acids. This CDR3 reads CASSQSERFKGGPEAFF. CDR3 nucleotides: TGCGCCAGCAGTCAATCGGAACGGTTTAAGGGGGGGCCTGAAGCTTTCTTT.

The chain recombines TRBV7-3 with TRBJ1-6; D is perhaps TRBD1 (5 bases). This CDR3 comprises 13 residues. The V gene's germline CDR1 is SGHTA and CDR2 FQGTGA. Trimming stripped 5 bases from V and 8 bases from J, with 10 bases between. CDR3 DNA: TGTGCCAGCAGCCCAGACAGCGATTCACCCCTCCACTTT. It codes for CASSPDSDSPLHF.

This clone was observed once. The J gene is TRBJ2-3, the V gene TRBV19, with TRBD1 matching over 7 bases. J was trimmed by 3 bases and V by 4 bases; bases with no gene match: 13. Germline CDR1 LNHDA, CDR2 SQIVND (reference sequence). The CDR3 is made up of 17 amino acids. The CDR3 sequence is CASSKPYLDRATDTQYF. The CDR3 region has the DNA TGTGCCAGTAGTAAGCCCTACCTCGACAGGGCGACAGATACGCAGTATTTT.

The V and J genes are TRBV11-2 and TRBJ2-5; TRBD1 matches at 9 bases. This CDR3 contains 16 residues. V lost 1 base to trimming and J lost 5 bases; unmatched junction nucleotides: 8. Germline V gene lookup returns CDR1 SGHAT and CDR2 FQNNGV. The CDR3 reads CASSLGYRGQEETQYF. The CDR3 nucleotides are TGTGCCAGCAGCTTAGGGTACAGGGGGCAGGAGGAGACCCAGTACTTC.

In this sample, this clone turned up a few times. The chain has TRBV11-3 and TRBJ2-1; 7 nucleotides align to TRBD2. There are 11 residues in the CDR3. Germline V gene data show CDR1 as SGHNT and CDR2 as YENEEA. With V trimmed by 5 bases and J by 8 bases, 0 bases remained unmatched. CDR3 DNA: TGTGCCAGCAGCGGGGGGGATGAGCAGTTCTTC. Protein sequence: CASSGGDEQFF.